This note documents a single TCR beta chain sequence. CDR1 and CDR2 from the germline V gene are DFQATT and SNEGSKA (reference sequence). The junction had 9 bases not matched to a gene; V was cut back by 4 bases and J by 3 bases. The CDR3 spans 16 residues. TCRdb fed the RT-PCR reads into MiXCR, producing one record per CDR3 protein. The data hold about 680,000 distinct CDR3 sequences, with approximately 14% observed a single time. Material for sequencing was memory CD4+ T cells from blood. The genes are TRBV20-1 and TRBJ2-2, with 9 nucleotides matching TRBD2. The source is a female donor in good health, serving as a healthy control. CDR3 sequence (DNA): TGCAGTGCTATTCCCGGACTAGCGCAAGACACCGGGGAGCTGTTTTTT. Its protein product is CSAIPGLAQDTGELFF.